What follows describes a single T cell receptor beta chain. These data originate in a study of blood T cell repertoires in COVID-19. About the research overall: The samples span acute and convalescent COVID-19 from the United States, Italy and Spain. T cells, B-cell-depleted T cells, or PBMCs provided the cDNA or gDNA that served as material.

Per the original methods: How many nucleated cells were present was estimated from reference gene primer amplification. Assay: immunoSEQ multiplex PCR; the TCRdb copy retains only in-frame clones and omits some. Clone size and the V and J calls come from that table; the DNA yielded D and trimming. The table shows tens of thousands of clones, with 85% occurring only once. CDR1 is PRHDT, CDR2 FYEKMQ, per germline (reference sequence). This CDR3 region has 14 residues. Trimming shortened V by 2 bases and J by 0 bases, and 4 bases separated the two germline ends. Sequencing was carried out using peripheral blood. V gene TRBV13 combines with J gene TRBJ1-4, with D unresolved. The receptor was derived from a man older than 75 with acute or convalescent COVID-19. The CDR3 reads CASSLRATNEKLFF. CDR3 bases: TGTGCCAGCAGCTTACGAGCAACTAATGAAAAACTGTTTTTT.